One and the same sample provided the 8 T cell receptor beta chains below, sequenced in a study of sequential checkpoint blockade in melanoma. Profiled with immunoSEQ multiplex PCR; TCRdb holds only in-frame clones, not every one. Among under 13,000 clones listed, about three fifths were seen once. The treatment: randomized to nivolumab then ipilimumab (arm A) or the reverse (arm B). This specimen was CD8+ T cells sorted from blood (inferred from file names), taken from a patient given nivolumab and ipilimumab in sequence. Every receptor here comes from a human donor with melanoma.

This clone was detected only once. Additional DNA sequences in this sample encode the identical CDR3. CDR3 coding DNA: TGTGCCAGCAGCCCAGGCTTCTTAGAGCTGCATTTT. Its protein product is CASSPGFLELHF. The chain combines TRBV27 with TRBJ1-5; no clear D gene. The V gene lost 6 bases and the J gene lost 15 bases, with 18 bases spanning the gap. Germline V gene lookup returns CDR1 MNHEY and CDR2 SMNVEV (reference sequence). The CDR3 runs to 12 residues.

The CDR3 DNA is TGTGCCAGCAGTGAGGTCACCAGCGGGAGAACAGATACGCAGTATTTT. Residues: CASSEVTSGRTDTQYF. The chain has TRBV28 and TRBJ2-3; 8 nucleotides match TRBD2. V lost 5 bases and J lost 3; bases outside the gene matches: 10. The CDR3 has 16 residues. From germline, CDR1 is MDHEN and CDR2 SYDVKM.

CDR3 residues: CASSLHYSGSVLDREQFF. The CDR3 DNA sequence: TGTGCCAGCAGCCTTCACTATAGCGGGAGCGTTCTGGATCGAGAGCAGTTCTTC. V gene TRBV11-2 combines with J gene TRBJ2-1; 9 nucleotides match TRBD2. Trimming at V came to 5 bases and at J to 10 bases, leaving 21 bases not matched to a gene. Per germline, CDR1 SGHAT and CDR2 FQNNGV. The CDR3 runs to 18 residues.

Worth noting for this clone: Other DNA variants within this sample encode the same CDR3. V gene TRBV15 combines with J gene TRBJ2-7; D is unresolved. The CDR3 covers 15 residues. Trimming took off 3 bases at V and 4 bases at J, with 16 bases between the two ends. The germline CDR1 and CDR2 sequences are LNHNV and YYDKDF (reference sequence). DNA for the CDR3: TGTGCCACCAGCAGCGATGATAGCACGGCATACGAGCAGTACTTC. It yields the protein CATSSDDSTAYEQYF.

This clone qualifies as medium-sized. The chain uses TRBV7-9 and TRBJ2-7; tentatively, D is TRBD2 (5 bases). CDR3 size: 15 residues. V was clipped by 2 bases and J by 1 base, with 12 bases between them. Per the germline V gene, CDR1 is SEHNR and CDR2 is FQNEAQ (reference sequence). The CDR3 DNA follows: TGTGCCAGCAGCTTACAAAGGTCGGGGTCCTACGAGCAGTACTTC. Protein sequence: CASSLQRSGSYEQYF. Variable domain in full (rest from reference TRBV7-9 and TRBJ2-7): DTGVSQNPRHKITKRGQNVTFRCDPISEHNRLYWYRQTLGQGPEFLTYFQNEAQLEKSRLLSDRFSAERPKGSFSTLEIQRTEQGDSAMYLCASSLQRSGSYEQYFGPGTRLTVT.

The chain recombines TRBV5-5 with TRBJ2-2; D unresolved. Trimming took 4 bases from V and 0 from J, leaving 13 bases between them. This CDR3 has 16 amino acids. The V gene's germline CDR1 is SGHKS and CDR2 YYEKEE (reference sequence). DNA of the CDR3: TGTGCCAGCAGCGGAGCGTTCTACGCGAACACCGGGGAGCTGTTTTTT. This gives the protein CASSGAFYANTGELFF.

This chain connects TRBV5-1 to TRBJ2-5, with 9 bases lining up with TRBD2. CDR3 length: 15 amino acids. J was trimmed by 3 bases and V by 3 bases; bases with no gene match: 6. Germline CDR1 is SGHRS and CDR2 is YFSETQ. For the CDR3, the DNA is TGCGCCAGCAGCTCGGAGGGACTAGCCGAAGAGACCCAGTACTTC. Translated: CASSSEGLAEETQYF. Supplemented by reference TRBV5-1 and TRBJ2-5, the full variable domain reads KAGVTQTPRYLIKTRGQQVTLSCSPISGHRSVSWYQQTPGQGLQFLFEYFSETQRNKGNFPGRFSGRQFSNSRSEMNVSTLELGDSALYLCASSSEGLAEETQYFGPGTRLLVL.

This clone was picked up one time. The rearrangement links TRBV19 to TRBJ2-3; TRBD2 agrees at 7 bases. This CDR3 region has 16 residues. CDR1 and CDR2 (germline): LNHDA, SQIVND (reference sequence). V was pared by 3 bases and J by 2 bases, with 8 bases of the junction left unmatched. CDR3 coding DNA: TGTGCCAGTAGTATTCGGCGGGGAGGGGCCACAGATACGCAGTATTTT. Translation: CASSIRRGGATDTQYF.